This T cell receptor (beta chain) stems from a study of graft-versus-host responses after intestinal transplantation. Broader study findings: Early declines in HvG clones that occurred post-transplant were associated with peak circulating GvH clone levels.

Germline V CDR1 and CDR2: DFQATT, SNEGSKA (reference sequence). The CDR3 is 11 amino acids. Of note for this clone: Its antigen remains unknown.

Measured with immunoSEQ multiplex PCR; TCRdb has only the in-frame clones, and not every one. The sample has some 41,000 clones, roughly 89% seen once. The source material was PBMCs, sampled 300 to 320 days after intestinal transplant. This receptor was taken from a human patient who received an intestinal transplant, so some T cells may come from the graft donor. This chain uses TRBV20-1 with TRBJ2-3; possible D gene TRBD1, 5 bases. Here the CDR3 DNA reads TGCAGAGCGACAGACACAGATACGCAGTATTTT. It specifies CRATDTDTQYF.